This T cell receptor beta chain was observed in a study of blood T cell repertoires in COVID-19. About the study: The United States, Italy and Spain were the sources of the acute and convalescent COVID-19 samples. From T cells, B-cell-depleted T cells, or PBMCs came the material, which was cDNA or gDNA.

Per the authors' pipeline: Using reference gene primer amplification, nucleated cell counts were estimated. TCRdb's copy holds only in-frame clones and misses some; the assay was immunoSEQ multiplex PCR. V, J and clone size were drawn from that table, and D and trimming were deduced from the DNA. The sample yields fewer than 250,000 clones, around 80% seen once. CDR3 length: 13 amino acids. Germline loops: CDR1 SGHTA, CDR2 FQGNSA. The ends lost 1 base at V and 12 bases at J; junction bases unmatched: 0. Input material: peripheral blood. This receptor was obtained from a woman aged 45-65 years with acute or convalescent COVID-19. V usage is TRBV7-2 and J usage is TRBJ2-1, with TRBD2 identical over 13 bases. CDR3 nucleotides: TGTGCCAGCAGCTTAGGGACTAGCGGGAGGCAGTTCTTC. As protein: CASSLGTSGRQFF.